This T cell receptor (beta chain) was obtained from a study of T-cell reconstitution after alpha-beta-depleted transplantation in children. The CDR3 is 15 amino acids. V gave up 1 base and J gave up 7 bases, with 14 bases separating them. During its preparation, the TCRbeta library received unique molecular identifiers. TCRdb itself ran the PCR reads through MiXCR, one entry per CDR3 protein. The top ten clones hold roughly an eighth of a sample with roughly 190,000 distinct CDR3 sequences, more than 12% of them seen once. As to this clonotype: A much larger clone lies a single base off, so this may be a read error.

The receptor was isolated from a human donor who donated a stem cell graft to a child with acute lymphoblastic leukemia. The rearrangement uses TRBV12-3 or TRBV12-4 and TRBJ2-1; tentative D call: TRBD2 (6 bases). This specimen was PBMCs from the stem cell graft donor, taken from the stem cell graft. Here the CDR3 reads CASSLVVLEGNEQFF. The CDR3 coding sequence is TGTGCCAGCAGTTTAGTGGTTCTGGAGGGGAATGAGCAGTTCTTC.